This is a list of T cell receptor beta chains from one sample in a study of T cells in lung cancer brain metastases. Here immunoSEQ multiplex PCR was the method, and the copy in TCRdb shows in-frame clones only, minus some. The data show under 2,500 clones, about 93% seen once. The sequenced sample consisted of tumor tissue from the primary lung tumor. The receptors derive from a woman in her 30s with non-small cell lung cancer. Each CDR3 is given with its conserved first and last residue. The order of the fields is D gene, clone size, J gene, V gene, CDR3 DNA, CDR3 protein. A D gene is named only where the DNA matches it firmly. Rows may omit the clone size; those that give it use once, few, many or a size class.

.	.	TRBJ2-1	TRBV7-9	TGTGCCAGCAGCTTGACGGATTTCTACAATGAGCAGTTCTTC	CASSLTDFYNEQFF
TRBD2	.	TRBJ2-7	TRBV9	TGTGCCAGCAGCCAGACTAGCGGGAGTGGAAAAGAGCAGTACTTC	CASSQTSGSGKEQYF
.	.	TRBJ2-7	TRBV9	TGTGCCAGCAGCGTTTCTCAGGCATCCTACGAGCAGTACTTC	CASSVSQASYEQYF
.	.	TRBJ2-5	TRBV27	TGTGCCAGCAGTCCGACTCCGGGCGCGGCGGTGGGGAACTTC	CASSPTPGAAVGNF
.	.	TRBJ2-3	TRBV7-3	TGTGCCAGCAGCCGGGAGATCGCAGATACGCAGTATTTT	CASSREIADTQYF
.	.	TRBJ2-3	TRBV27	TGTGCCAGCAGTCCAAGAGGGGTCGTGGCAGATACGCAGTATTTT	CASSPRGVVADTQYF
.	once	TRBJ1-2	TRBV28	TGTGCCAGCAGTTCCGGACGGCTCTATGGCTACACCTTC	CASSSGRLYGYTF
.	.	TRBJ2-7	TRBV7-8	TGTGCCAGCAGCCTTGTTAGGGCGGGCGAGCAGTACTTC	CASSLVRAGEQYF
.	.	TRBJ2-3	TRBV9	TGTGCCAGCAGCTCACCAGGCACAGATACGCAGTATTTT	CASSSPGTDTQYF
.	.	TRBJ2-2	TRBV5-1	TGCGCCAGCAGCTTGGGTGACACCAGGAACACCGGGGAGCTGTTTTTT	CASSLGDTRNTGELFF
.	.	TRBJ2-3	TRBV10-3	TGTGCCATCAAGGCCACGACTAGTACGCAGTATTTT	CAIKATTSTQYF
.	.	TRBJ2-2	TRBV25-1	TGTGCCAGCAGTGAACCTGGAACGAACACCGGGGAGCTGTTTTTT	CASSEPGTNTGELFF
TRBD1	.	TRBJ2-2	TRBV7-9	TGTGCCAGCAGCACGACAGGGGAACTGAACACCGGGGAGCTGTTTTTT	CASSTTGELNTGELFF
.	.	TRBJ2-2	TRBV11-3	TGTGCCAGCAGCTCACGAACCGGGGAGCTGTTTTTT	CASSSRTGELFF
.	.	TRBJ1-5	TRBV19	TGTGCCAGTAGAGCTTACAGGGCTGGTGGTCTGCCCCAGCATTTT	CASRAYRAGGLPQHF
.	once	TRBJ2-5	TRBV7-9	TGTGCCAGCAAAGTTGCAGGGCAAGAGACCCAGTACTTC	CASKVAGQETQYF
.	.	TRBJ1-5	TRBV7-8	TGTGCCAGCAGCTTAGAGGGGCAGAGGGGGAGGCAGCCCCAGCATTTT	CASSLEGQRGRQPQHF
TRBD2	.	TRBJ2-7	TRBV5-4	TGTGCCAGCAGCTCAGGACTAGCGGGAGCTTCGGACGAGCAGTACTTC	CASSSGLAGASDEQYF
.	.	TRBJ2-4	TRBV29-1	.	CSVGRGAKNIQYF
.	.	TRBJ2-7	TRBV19	TGTGCCAGTAGTGGAGCAGCTCGCTACGAGCAGTACTTC	CASSGAARYEQYF
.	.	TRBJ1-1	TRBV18	TGTGCCAGCTCACCCAGTGAGGGTTTCACTGAAGCTTTCTTT	CASSPSEGFTEAFF
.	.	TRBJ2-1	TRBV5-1	TGCGCCAGCAGCCCTTCGATTAGCGGGACAGGTAATGAGCAGTTCTTC	CASSPSISGTGNEQFF
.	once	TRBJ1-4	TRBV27	TGTGCCAGCAGTTTATCCCGACAGAACAATGAAAAACTGTTTTTT	CASSLSRQNNEKLFF
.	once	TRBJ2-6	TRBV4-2	TGTGCCAGCAGCCAAGATCCAGGGGTCTACTTCTCTGGGGCCAACGTCCTGACTTTC	CASSQDPGVYFSGANVLTF
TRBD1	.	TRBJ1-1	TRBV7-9	TGTGCCAGCAGCCTGACTGGGGCAGGGGGCGTTACTGAAGCTTTCTTT	CASSLTGAGGVTEAFF
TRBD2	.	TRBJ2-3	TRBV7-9	TGTGCCAGCAGCCCCCGACGACTAGCGGGAAACACAGATACGCAGTATTTT	CASSPRRLAGNTDTQYF
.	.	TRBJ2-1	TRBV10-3	TGTGCCATCGGGGGAAATGAGCAGTTCTTC	CAIGGNEQFF
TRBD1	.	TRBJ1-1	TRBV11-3	TGTGCCAGCAGCCAGGGGGAGGTCACTGAAGCTTTCTTT	CASSQGEVTEAFF
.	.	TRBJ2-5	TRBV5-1	TGCGCCAGCAGCCCCGGTGAGCGAAGCGGTGGGGAGACCCAGTACTTC	CASSPGERSGGETQYF
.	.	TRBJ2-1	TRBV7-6	TGTGCCAGCAGCACCCAGAGTTACAATGAGCAGTTCTTC	CASSTQSYNEQFF
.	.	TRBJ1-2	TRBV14	TGTGCCAGCAGCCAAGTGGCACTCCGCTATGGCTACACCTTC	CASSQVALRYGYTF
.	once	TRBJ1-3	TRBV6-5	TGTGCCAGCAGTGTGGGTGAGACAGGAAACACCATATATTTT	CASSVGETGNTIYF
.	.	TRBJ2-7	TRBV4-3	TGCGCCAGCAGCCAAGTAGGCTCTAGCAACGAGCAGTACTTC	CASSQVGSSNEQYF
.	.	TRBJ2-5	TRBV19	TGTGCCAGTAGTAACGGGGCGTCAGGGTATGGGGAGACCCAGTACTTC	CASSNGASGYGETQYF
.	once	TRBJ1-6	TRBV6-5	TGTGCCAGCAGAGCCCCGGGTAACTCACCCCTCCACTTT	CASRAPGNSPLHF
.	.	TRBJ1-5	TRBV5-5	TGTGCCAGCAGCTTGGGTAATCAGCCCCAGCATTTT	CASSLGNQPQHF
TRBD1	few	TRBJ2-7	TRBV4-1	TGCGCCAGCGGGGGGGGGACAGGGGGCTACGAGCAGTACTTC	CASGGGTGGYEQYF
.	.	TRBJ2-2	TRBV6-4	TGTGCCAGCAGTGACTCCGGTGTGGACACCGGGGAGCTGTTTTTT	CASSDSGVDTGELFF
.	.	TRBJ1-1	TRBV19	TGTGCCAGTAGTATAGGACGGGCGGCTAACACTGAAGCTTTCTTT	CASSIGRAANTEAFF
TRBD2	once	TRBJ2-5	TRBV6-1	TGTGCCAGCAGTGAATCCGCGGGGGAGGGGGAGACCCAGTACTTC	CASSESAGEGETQYF
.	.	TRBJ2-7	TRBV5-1	TGCGCCAGCAGCTCTTACAGGGACTCCTACGAGCAGTACTTC	CASSSYRDSYEQYF
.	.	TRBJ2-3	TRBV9	TGTGCCAGCAGCGTCCCCGGGGCGGGCGGAGATACGCAGTATTTT	CASSVPGAGGDTQYF
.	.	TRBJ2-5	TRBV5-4	TGTGCCAGCAGCAGGGGGAACGAAGAGACCCAGTACTTC	CASSRGNEETQYF
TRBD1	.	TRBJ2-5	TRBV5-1	TGCGCCAGCAGTGAGGGACGGACAGGGAACCAAGAGACCCAGTACTTC	CASSEGRTGNQETQYF
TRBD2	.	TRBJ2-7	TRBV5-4	TGTGCCAGCAGCGCGGGGGGAGGAGGAGGTAGAGAGCAGTACTTC	CASSAGGGGGREQYF
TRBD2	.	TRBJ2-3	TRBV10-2	TGCGCCAGCAGTGAATACCTAGCGGGAGTGAATACGCAGTATTTT	CASSEYLAGVNTQYF
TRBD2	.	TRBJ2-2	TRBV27	TGTGCCAGCAGCCCCTTGGCTCTAGCGGGAGTTTTCACGGGGGAGCTGTTTTTT	CASSPLALAGVFTGELFF